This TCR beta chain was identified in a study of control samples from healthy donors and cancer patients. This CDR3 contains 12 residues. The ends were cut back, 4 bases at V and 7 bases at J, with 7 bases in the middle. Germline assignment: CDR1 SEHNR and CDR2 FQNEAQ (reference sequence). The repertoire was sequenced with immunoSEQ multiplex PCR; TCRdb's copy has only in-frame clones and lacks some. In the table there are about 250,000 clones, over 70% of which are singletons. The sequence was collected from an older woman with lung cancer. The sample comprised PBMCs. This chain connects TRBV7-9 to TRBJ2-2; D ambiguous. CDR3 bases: TGTGCCAGCAGCTCGGTTGGCGGGGAGCTGTTTTTT. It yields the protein CASSSVGGELFF.